The 22 T cell receptor beta chains listed next were all sequenced from one sample in a study of T cell changes during pregnancy in multiple sclerosis. Repertoires were generated with immunoSEQ multiplex PCR, while TCRdb's copy carries only in-frame clones and drops some. Among tens of thousands of clones listed, more than 85% were seen once. Sequenced here: peripheral blood, sampled in the third trimester of pregnancy. These receptors all stem from a female donor with multiple sclerosis, enrolled in a pregnancy study.

This rearrangement joins TRBV6-1 to TRBJ1-2, with D hard to call. Germline V gene data show CDR1 as MNHNS and CDR2 as SASEGT. The CDR3 loop spans 13 amino acids. Trimming took off 0 bases at V and 8 bases at J, with 10 bases between the two ends. Written as DNA, the CDR3 is TGTGCCAGCAGTGAAGCGCGAGCGGCCGGCTACACCTTC. This translates into CASSEARAAGYTF.

V and J are TRBV21-1 and TRBJ2-7; the DNA was not compared with TRBD1, the D call given in the table. TRBV21-1 is an annotated pseudogene. The CDR3 contains 18 residues. The CDR3 sequence is CASSKAPGRDTHSYEQYF. CDR3 coding DNA: TGTGCCAGCAGCAAAGCCCCCGGCAGGGATACACACTCCTACGAGCAGTACTTC.

The CDR3 DNA reads TGTGCCAGCAGCTTAGGGGGACAGGGGTCCTACGAGCAGTACTTC. This sequence encodes CASSLGGQGSYEQYF. The chain has TRBV13 and TRBJ2-7; 10 bases line up with TRBD1. The length of the CDR3 is 15 residues. Germline trimming cut 0 bases from V and 1 base from J; bases unmatched to any gene: 0. CDR1 and CDR2 from the germline V gene are PRHDT and FYEKMQ (reference sequence).

The rearrangement joins TRBV30 to TRBJ1-5; D might be TRBD1 (6 bases). The CDR3 covers 13 residues. Deletions cut 1 base from V and 7 bases from J, with 11 bases between. Per the germline V gene, CDR1 is GTSNPN and CDR2 is SVGIG (reference sequence). CDR3 loop: CAWSGGGGQPQHF. The CDR3, as DNA: TGTGCCTGGAGTGGGGGAGGGGGACAGCCCCAGCATTTT. Looking up the rest from reference TRBV30 and TRBJ1-5 gives the full variable domain: SQTIHQWPATLVQPVGSPLSLECTVEGTSNPNLYWYRQAAGRGLQLLFYSVGIGQISSEVPQNLSASRPQDRQFILSSKKLLLSDSGFYLCAWSGGGGQPQHFGDGTRLSIL.

The CDR3 region is CASSQGPTSGNYEQYF. The CDR3 DNA reads TGTGCCAGCAGTCAAGGCCCGACTAGCGGAAACTACGAGCAGTACTTC. The chain joins TRBV27 to TRBJ2-7; TRBD2 aligns across 9 bases. The V gene's germline CDR1 is MNHEY and CDR2 SMNVEV (reference sequence). The CDR3 consists of 16 residues. V lost 5 bases, J lost 3 bases, and 11 bases stayed unmatched.

In its sample, this clone was seen a few times. This sequence joins TRBV28 and TRBJ2-7; 7 positions match TRBD2. The CDR3 runs to 14 residues. V lost 8 bases to trimming and J lost 6 bases; unmatched junction nucleotides: 13. Germline V gene sequence: CDR1 MDHEN, CDR2 SYDVKM. The CDR3 is CASHPGGSETEQYF. Written as DNA, the CDR3 is TGTGCCAGCCATCCCGGCGGGAGTGAGACCGAGCAGTACTTC.

This chain links TRBV4-3 with TRBJ2-4; 8 bases map to TRBD2. Germline V gives CDR1 LGHNA, CDR2 YSLEER. The CDR3 is 16 residues long. V trimming: 0 bases; J trimming: 7 bases; junction bases outside the gene matches: 8. CDR3: CASSQEEGSGSNIQYF. The CDR3, as DNA: TGCGCCAGCAGCCAAGAAGAAGGGAGCGGGAGTAACATTCAGTACTTC.

V and J are TRBV7-8 and TRBJ2-1, with 12 nucleotides matching TRBD2. CDR1 is SGHVS, CDR2 FQNEAQ, per germline. The V and J ends lost 8 bases and 8 bases, in that order; junction bases with no gene match: 7. The CDR3 length is 14 residues. The CDR3 DNA reads as TGTGCCAGCTTGGGACTAGCGGGTTACGATGAGCAGTTCTTC. It encodes CASLGLAGYDEQFF.

The chain combines TRBV25-1 with TRBJ2-5, with D unresolved. Per the germline V gene, CDR1 is MGHDK and CDR2 is SYGVNS. Trimming took 4 bases from V and 7 from J, leaving 13 bases between them. The CDR3 runs to 13 residues. The CDR3 is CASSGPPPGTQYF. The DNA for the CDR3 is TGTGCCAGCAGTGGACCACCCCCGGGGACCCAGTACTTC.

The chain couples TRBV7-9 to TRBJ2-5; 8 bases are a match to TRBD1. Germline CDR1 and CDR2: SEHNR and FQNEAQ (reference sequence). The V and J ends lost 6 bases and 1 base, in that order; junction bases with no gene match: 7. The CDR3 extends over 15 amino acids. CDR3: CASSYLGQGQETQYF. CDR3 bases: TGTGCCAGCAGTTATTTAGGACAGGGCCAAGAGACCCAGTACTTC.

The V and J genes are TRBV29-1 and TRBJ1-2; D is unclear. The CDR3 length is 15 residues. Trimming left V 5 bases short and J 5 bases short, with 21 bases between. Germline lookup yields CDR1 SQVTM and CDR2 ANQGSEA. The CDR3 DNA sequence: TGCAGCGTTAATTACGAAGGAGGCCCCTCATATGGCTACACCTTC. It yields the protein CSVNYEGGPSYGYTF.

The CDR3 bases are TGTGCCAGCAGCATGACTAGCGGGAGGGCCGGGGAGACCCAGTACTTC. Its protein product is CASSMTSGRAGETQYF. This chain joins TRBV5-4 and TRBJ2-5; 14 positions match TRBD2. Losses at the gene ends were 4 bases for V and 5 bases for J; bases not matched to a gene: 7. Germline CDR1 is SGHNT and CDR2 is YYREEE (reference sequence). This CDR3 comprises 16 residues.

The chain employs TRBV6-4 and TRBJ2-3, with TRBD2 as a possible D gene (6 bases). V shed 6 bases and J shed 2 bases, with 9 bases lying between them. This CDR3 is built from 13 residues. CDR1 MRHNA and CDR2 SNTAGT come from the germline V gene. CDR3 coding DNA: TGTGCCAGCAGGCGGGAACTCACAGATACGCAGTATTTT. This encodes CASRRELTDTQYF.

The rearrangement uses TRBV2 and TRBJ2-1; TRBD2 matches at 11 bases. This CDR3 has 15 amino acids. V lost 6 bases and J lost 6; bases outside the gene matches: 7. Germline CDR1 and CDR2: SNHLY and FYNNEI. CDR3 nucleotide sequence: TGTGCCAGCAGGGCCGGGACTAGCGGCAGCAATGAGCAGTTCTTC. Protein sequence: CASRAGTSGSNEQFF.

The chain links TRBV5-4 to TRBJ1-2, with TRBD1 as a possible D gene (6 bases). The CDR3 is made up of 16 amino acids. CDR1 and CDR2 (germline): SGHNT, YYREEE (reference sequence). V was cut by 0 bases and J by 2 bases, with 14 bases left in between. DNA of the CDR3: TGTGCCAGCAGCTTGGACGGTGGGGGGGGCAACTATGGCTACACCTTC. It specifies CASSLDGGGGNYGYTF.

The J gene is TRBJ2-1, the V gene TRBV15, with 7 bases fitting TRBD2. Germline V CDR1 and CDR2: LNHNV, YYDKDF (reference sequence). Germline trimming cut 1 base from V and 4 bases from J; bases unmatched to any gene: 4. This CDR3 has 15 amino acids. Written as DNA, the CDR3 is TGTGCCACCAGCAGAGTGGCGGGAGAGTACAATGAGCAGTTCTTC. This encodes CATSRVAGEYNEQFF.

The gene calls are TRBV7-9 and TRBJ2-5; TRBD2 matches at 15 bases. CDR3 length: 16 amino acids. Germline loops: CDR1 SEHNR, CDR2 FQNEAQ (reference sequence). The ends lost 6 bases at V and 5 bases at J; junction bases unmatched: 7. CDR3: CASRSGLAGGTETQYF. The CDR3, as DNA: TGTGCCAGCAGGTCTGGACTAGCGGGAGGGACGGAGACCCAGTACTTC.

This chain links TRBV19 with TRBJ2-3, with 7 bases identical to TRBD1. The CDR3 has 15 residues. With V trimmed by 5 bases and J by 1 base, 6 bases remained unmatched. Germline V gene data show CDR1 as LNHDA and CDR2 as SQIVND (reference sequence). This CDR3 is CASSGWTGGTDTQYF. For the CDR3, the DNA is TGTGCCAGTAGTGGCTGGACAGGAGGCACAGATACGCAGTATTTT.

CDR3 amino acids: CASEVEAGVTGELFF. For the CDR3, the DNA is TGTGCCAGCGAGGTTGAAGCGGGAGTCACCGGGGAGCTGTTTTTT. The rearrangement uses TRBV6-1 and TRBJ2-2; 8 positions match TRBD2. The CDR3 has 15 residues. V shed 8 bases and J 4 bases; nucleotides not matched to a gene: 9. CDR1 MNHNS and CDR2 SASEGT come from the germline V gene.

The CDR3 nucleotides are TGTGCCACCAGCAGAGATTGGGCCAGCGGAACAATAACCAATGAGCAGTTCTTC. Protein sequence: CATSRDWASGTITNEQFF. The rearrangement links TRBV15 to TRBJ2-1, with a possible D match to TRBD2 (5 bases). CDR1 is LNHNV and CDR2 is YYDKDF in the germline V gene (reference sequence). V was shortened by 0 bases and J by 6 bases, with 21 bases between the two germline ends. This CDR3 spans 18 amino acids.

In its sample, this clone ranks as medium-sized. The genes are TRBV11-2 and TRBJ1-1; perhaps TRBD1 as D (6 bases). CDR1 and CDR2 from the germline V gene are SGHAT and FQNNGV. This CDR3 contains 15 residues. V lost 5 bases to trimming and J lost 3 bases, with 16 bases between them. The DNA for the CDR3 is TGTGCCAGCAGCGACCGGGACAAGGAGGACACTGAAGCTTTCTTT. As protein: CASSDRDKEDTEAFF.

The chain links TRBV5-6 to TRBJ1-1; maybe TRBD1 (6 bases). Per the germline V gene, CDR1 is SGHDT and CDR2 is YYEEEE. Trimming took off 6 bases at V and 0 bases at J, with 15 bases between the two ends. This CDR3 is built from 15 residues. Here the CDR3 DNA reads TGTGCCAGCATTTCAGGGGCTTTACTGAACACTGAAGCTTTCTTT. It is translated as CASISGALLNTEAFF.